A selection of T cell receptor beta chains follows, all from one sample in a study of siplizumab effects on memory and regulatory T cells. Here immunoSEQ multiplex PCR was the method, and the copy in TCRdb shows in-frame clones only, minus some. Of roughly 60,000 clones listed, 90% to 98% are singletons. Sequencing used naive CD8+ T cells sorted from blood. The origin of the receptors is a human donor in good health. Each CDR3 is given with its conserved first and last residue. The order of the fields is V gene, CDR3 protein.

V: TRBV5-4; CDR3: CASSSWALNEQFF
V: TRBV29-1; CDR3: CSVGGGELFF
V: TRBV4-2; CDR3: CASSPRGTGESEAFF
V: TRBV7-8; CDR3: CASSPDRVPFPQLYEQYF
V: TRBV12-5; CDR3: CASGPWTGELFF
V: TRBV19; CDR3: CASSIQTGSVDIQYF
V: TRBV7-9; CDR3: CASSSSTGLGYTF
V: TRBV6-5; CDR3: CASSWSLALSYEQYF
V: TRBV7-8; CDR3: CASSLLSIGTGADEQFF
V: TRBV11-1; CDR3: CASSWEQGAHEQFF
V: TRBV4-1; CDR3: CASSQPRLSIPDTQYF
V: TRBV25-1; CDR3: CASSEYFLGDSSGNTIYF
V: TRBV27; CDR3: CASSPRGGIDTQYF
V: TRBV19; CDR3: CASSLGLQLFF
V: TRBV4-1; CDR3: CASRSGQGAPEAFF
V: TRBV6-5; CDR3: CASRPIGSNQPQHF
V: TRBV6-5; CDR3: CASSSAGTGDYGYTF
V: TRBV4-2; CDR3: CASSHGGGELFF
V: TRBV6-5; CDR3: CASSFRDRADYGYTF
V: TRBV7-3; CDR3: CASSSSGYGEKLFF
V: TRBV15; CDR3: CATSRDWTGGAEGYTF
V: TRBV4-1; CDR3: CASSQGVTGEAEAFF
V: TRBV9; CDR3: CASSPPGTGVDEQFF
V: TRBV14; CDR3: CASSHLGASPLHF
V: TRBV13; CDR3: CASSLNPRDEETQYF
V: TRBV2; CDR3: CASSEVKGGPPYGYTF
V: TRBV5-1; CDR3: CASSLGQGADGYTF
V: TRBV29-1; CDR3: CSVEPQVEDTQYF
V: TRBV6-5; CDR3: CASSYSADTDTQYF
V: TRBV19; CDR3: CASSIWGYYTEAFF